This TCR beta chain was profiled in a study of cytomegalovirus exposure and HLA in healthy donors. Broader study findings: Presence/absence comparisons presumed near-even sequencing depth among donors.

Use of 60 Vbeta and 13 Jbeta primers characterized the PCR. Assay: immunoSEQ multiplex PCR; the TCRdb copy retains only in-frame clones and omits some. This table holds approximately 95,000 clones, 65% to 90% found once. Concerning this clone itself: Its cognate antigen is unknown. Different DNA sequences within this sample yield the same CDR3.

Sample: PBMCs. The receptor was isolated from a woman in her seventies in good health and CMV-seropositive.

The CDR3 DNA is TGCGCCAGCAGCTCGGGACAGCCGAACACTGAAGCTTTCTTT. Translated, it gives CASSSGQPNTEAFF. V usage is TRBV5-1 and J usage is TRBJ1-1; the match to TRBD1 covers 7 bases. The germline V gene has CDR1 SGHRS and CDR2 YFSETQ. With 3 bases clipped from V and 1 base from J, the junction kept 3 bases outside the gene matches. The CDR3 is 14 amino acids.